These T cell receptor beta chains were read from a single sample in a study of blood T cell repertoires in COVID-19. TCRdb's copy holds only in-frame clones and misses some; the assay was immunoSEQ multiplex PCR. The sample lists around 250,000 clones; 91% were seen once. Sequenced: PBMCs or T cells enriched from blood (not recorded which). These receptors all stem from a human donor in a cohort exposed to, infected with or recovered from COVID-19 (not recorded which). The donor label of this sample is uncertain. CDR3s include the opening cysteine and the closing phenylalanine or tryptophan. A D gene is named only where the DNA matches it firmly. Clone size is shown for a subset of rows, as once, few, many or a class of expanded clone.

J gene,clone size,V gene,D gene,CDR3 DNA,CDR3 protein
TRBJ2-3,-,TRBV5-1,-,TGCGCCAGCAAGGTTTCGGGGTGGGCAGATACGCAGTATTTT,CASKVSGWADTQYF
TRBJ1-2,-,TRBV10-3,-,TGTGCCATCAGTGCCCGGGATGCCCCTAACTATGGCTACACCTTC,CAISARDAPNYGYTF
TRBJ1-6,-,TRBV5-6,-,TGTGCCAGCAGCTTGGCGGCGGCCAGCTCCTATAATTCACCCCTCCACTTT,CASSLAAASSYNSPLHF
TRBJ2-2,-,TRBV24-1,-,TGTGCCACCAGTGATTTGCACAGGGGAGGCACCGGGGAGCTGTTTTTT,CATSDLHRGGTGELFF
TRBJ1-5,-,TRBV6-5,-,TGTGCCAGCAAGGACAGAATCACCAATCAGCCCCAGCATTTT,CASKDRITNQPQHF
TRBJ1-2,-,TRBV5-1,-,TGCGCCAGCAGCTTGTTTTCGGCAGGGCGAACAACTAACTATGGCTACACCTTC,CASSLFSAGRTTNYGYTF
TRBJ2-3,-,TRBV11-3,-,TGTGCCAGCAGCTCCGCCGGGGTCCATACGCAGTATTTT,CASSSAGVHTQYF
TRBJ2-3,-,TRBV6-5,-,TGTGCCAGCAGTTACTCCAGGATGGGGGGTACGCAGTATTTT,CASSYSRMGGTQYF
TRBJ1-1,-,TRBV5-5,-,TGTGCCAGCAGCTTCCCGGACAGTGAAGCTTTCTTT,CASSFPDSEAFF
TRBJ1-2,-,TRBV12-5,TRBD1,TGTGCTAGTGGTCTACTGGACAGGAGCTATGGCTACACCTTC,CASGLLDRSYGYTF
TRBJ2-3,-,TRBV19,TRBD2,TGTGCCAGTCTAGCGGTTGACACAGATACGCAGTATTTT,CASLAVDTDTQYF
TRBJ2-3,-,TRBV2,TRBD2,TGTGCCAGCACTTGGGACAGTCGGGGTAGCGGGGGATCTAGCACAGATACGCAGTATTTT,CASTWDSRGSGGSSTDTQYF
TRBJ2-1,-,TRBV9,TRBD2,TGTGCCAGCAGCGTGCGGGGGGCCCCAATCGACGTGAATGAGCAGTTCTTC,CASSVRGAPIDVNEQFF
TRBJ1-1,-,TRBV7-3,TRBD1,TGTGCCAGCAGCCAGCAGGGGGACACTGAAGCTTTCTTT,CASSQQGDTEAFF
TRBJ1-1,few,TRBV5-4,-,TGTGCCAGCACCCCGGGGGGACCGAACACTGAAGCTTTCTTT,CASTPGGPNTEAFF
TRBJ1-2,-,TRBV5-6,TRBD1,TGTGCCAGCAGCTTCGGGGCCGCTGCGACAGGGGGCTATGGCTACACCTTC,CASSFGAAATGGYGYTF
TRBJ2-2,-,TRBV11-2,TRBD2,TGTGCCAGCAGGACCCTAGCGGGGGGATTACGCGGGGCCGGGGAGCTGTTTTTT,CASRTLAGGLRGAGELFF
TRBJ2-5,-,TRBV5-4,TRBD1,TGTGCCAGCAGCTTGGCTACAGGGGGCAGAGAGACCCAGTACTTC,CASSLATGGRETQYF
TRBJ1-3,-,TRBV20-1,-,TGCAGTGCTAGTGAGGGAGGGATCTTGAACACCATATATTTT,CSASEGGILNTIYF
TRBJ2-3,-,TRBV12-3/TRBV12-4,-,TGTGCCAGCAGTTTACACGGAGATACGCAGTATTTT,CASSLHGDTQYF
TRBJ1-5,-,TRBV27,TRBD1,TGTGCCAGCAGTTTCGGGACAGGGGGCAATCAGCCCCAGCATTTT,CASSFGTGGNQPQHF
TRBJ1-5,-,TRBV19,-,TGTGCCAGTAGTCTCCAGGGTCAGCCCCAGCATTTT,CASSLQGQPQHF
TRBJ2-7,-,TRBV20-1,TRBD2,TGCAGTGCTAGTCCGAGCGGGGGTTCCTACGAGCAGTACTTC,CSASPSGGSYEQYF
TRBJ1-4,-,TRBV30,-,TGTGCCTGGAGTGGTCCCAGGGCCATTGAAAAACTGTTTTTT,CAWSGPRAIEKLFF
TRBJ2-5,-,TRBV2,TRBD1,TGTGCCAGCAGTGAACAGGGACAGGAGCTCCAAGAGACCCAGTACTTC,CASSEQGQELQETQYF
TRBJ1-1,-,TRBV2,-,TGTGCCAGCAGTGGGCAGGGGTTAGCTGAAGCTTTCTTT,CASSGQGLAEAFF
TRBJ1-4,-,TRBV30,-,TGTGCCTGGAGGGTTGCAGGAACAAATGAAAAACTGTTTTTT,CAWRVAGTNEKLFF
TRBJ1-2,-,TRBV4-1,-,TGCGCCAGCAGGGATCCCAGGGCCTCCTTTCGCGGCTACACCTTC,CASRDPRASFRGYTF
TRBJ2-5,-,TRBV9,TRBD2,TGTGCCAGCAGCGTGGGGACTAGCGGGGGAGAGACCCAGTACTTC,CASSVGTSGGETQYF
TRBJ2-7,-,TRBV5-4,-,TGTGCCAGCAGCTCCCGTGACGAGCAGTACTTC,CASSSRDEQYF
TRBJ2-1,-,TRBV19,TRBD2,TGTGCCAGTAGTATCGGCCTAGCGGGCTCTATTGGGAATGAGCAGTTCTTC,CASSIGLAGSIGNEQFF
TRBJ2-7,-,TRBV18,-,TGTGCCAGCTCACCTTGGGCCTCCTACGAGCAGTACTTC,CASSPWASYEQYF
TRBJ2-2,-,TRBV7-2,TRBD1,TGTGCCAGCAGCTTAGGGGACAGGGGGGTAACCGGGGAGCTGTTTTTT,CASSLGDRGVTGELFF
TRBJ2-7,once,TRBV6-2/TRBV6-3,-,TGTGCCAGCAGTTACTCCAACAGGGAGCAGTACTTC,CASSYSNREQYF
TRBJ2-3,-,TRBV7-9,TRBD2,TGTGCCAGCAGCTTCCCGGGACTAGCGGGGGGGTATGGCACAGATACGCAGTATTTT,CASSFPGLAGGYGTDTQYF
TRBJ2-7,-,TRBV24-1,TRBD1,TGTGCCACCAGTGATTCGAGAACAGGGGACGAGCAGTACTTC,CATSDSRTGDEQYF
TRBJ2-5,-,TRBV10-3,-,TGTGCCATCAGTGAGATCCAGGGGGAGACCCAGTACTTC,CAISEIQGETQYF
TRBJ1-6,-,TRBV7-9,-,TGTGCCAGCAGCTTCGGCGGAAATAATTCACCCCTCCACTTT,CASSFGGNNSPLHF
TRBJ1-2,-,TRBV6-5,TRBD1,TGTGCCAGCAGTTACAGGGGGCGCCGGGATGGCTACACCTTC,CASSYRGRRDGYTF
TRBJ2-5,-,TRBV4-1,-,TGCGCCAGCAGCCAAGATCTTAGGGCCAGCGGCCAAGAGACCCAGTACTTC,CASSQDLRASGQETQYF
TRBJ1-2,-,TRBV27,-,TGTGCCAGCAGTTCACTATCAACGGGGGTCAGCTATGGCTACACCTTC,CASSSLSTGVSYGYTF
TRBJ1-3,-,TRBV11-3,-,TGTGCCAGCAGCTTACGGGGGGACTCTGGAAACACCATATATTTT,CASSLRGDSGNTIYF
TRBJ1-2,-,TRBV7-2,TRBD1,TGTGCCAGCAGCCCAGGGGGGAGTATTGACTATGGCTACACCTTC,CASSPGGSIDYGYTF
TRBJ1-1,-,TRBV24-1,-,TGTGCCACCAGTGATTTGGTCAGGGGCGGAATAACTGAAGCTTTCTTT,CATSDLVRGGITEAFF
TRBJ1-3,-,TRBV27,TRBD1,TGTGCCAGCAGTTTGTCCGGACAGGCGCAATTTGGAAACACCATATATTTT,CASSLSGQAQFGNTIYF
TRBJ1-2,-,TRBV7-9,TRBD1,TGTGCCAGCAGCTTATCCCGAGGACAGGGAAACTATGGCTACACCTTC,CASSLSRGQGNYGYTF
TRBJ2-3,-,TRBV5-1,-,TGCGCCAGCAGCTTCTCAGGGGAAGGCACAGATACGCAGTATTTT,CASSFSGEGTDTQYF
TRBJ1-1,-,TRBV10-2,-,TGCGCCAGCAGTGAGAGACCAGGGACTGAAGCTTTCTTT,CASSERPGTEAFF